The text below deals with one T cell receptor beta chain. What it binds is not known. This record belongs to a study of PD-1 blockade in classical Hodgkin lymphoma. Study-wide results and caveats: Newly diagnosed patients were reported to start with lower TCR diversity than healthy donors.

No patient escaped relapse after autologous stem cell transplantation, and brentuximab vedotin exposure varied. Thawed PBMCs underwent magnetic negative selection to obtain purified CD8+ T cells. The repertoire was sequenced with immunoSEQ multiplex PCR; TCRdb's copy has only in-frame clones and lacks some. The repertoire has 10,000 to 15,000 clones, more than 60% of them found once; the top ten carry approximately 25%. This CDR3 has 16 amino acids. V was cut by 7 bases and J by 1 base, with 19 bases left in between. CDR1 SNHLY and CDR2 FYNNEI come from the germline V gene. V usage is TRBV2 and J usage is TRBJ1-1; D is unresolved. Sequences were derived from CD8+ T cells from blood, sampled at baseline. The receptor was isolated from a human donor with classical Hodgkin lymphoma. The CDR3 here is CASILSREVGNTEAFF. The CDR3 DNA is TGTGCCAGCATTCTCTCGAGGGAAGTGGGGAACACTGAAGCTTTCTTT. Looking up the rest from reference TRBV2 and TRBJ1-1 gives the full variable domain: EPEVTQTPSHQVTQMGQEVILRCVPISNHLYFYWYRQILGQKVEFLVSFYNNEISEKSEIFDDQFSVERPDGSNFTLKIRSTKLEDSAMYFCASILSREVGNTEAFFGQGTRLTVV.